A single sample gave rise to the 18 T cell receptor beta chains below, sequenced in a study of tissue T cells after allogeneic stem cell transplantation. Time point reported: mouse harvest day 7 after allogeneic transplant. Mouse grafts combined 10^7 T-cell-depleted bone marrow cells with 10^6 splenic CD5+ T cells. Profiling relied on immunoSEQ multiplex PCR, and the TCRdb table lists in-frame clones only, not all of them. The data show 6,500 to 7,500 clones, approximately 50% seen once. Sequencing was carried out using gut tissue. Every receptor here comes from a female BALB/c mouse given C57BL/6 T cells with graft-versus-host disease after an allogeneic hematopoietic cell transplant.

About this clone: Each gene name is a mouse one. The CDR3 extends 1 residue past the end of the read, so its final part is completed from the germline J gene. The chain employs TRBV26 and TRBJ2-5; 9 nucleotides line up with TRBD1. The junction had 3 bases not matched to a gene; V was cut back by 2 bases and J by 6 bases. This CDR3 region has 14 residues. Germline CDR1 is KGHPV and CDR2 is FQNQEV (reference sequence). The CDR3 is CASSLGTGRDTQYF. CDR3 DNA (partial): TGTGCCAGCAGTCTGGGGACAGGGAGGGACACCCAGTAC.

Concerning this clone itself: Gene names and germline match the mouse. The covered CDR3 bases are TGCTCCAGCAGTGGACAGTTTTCCAACGAAAGATTATTT. It specifies CSSSGQFSNERLF. The CDR3 as a whole reads CSSSGQFSNERLFF. The chain carries TRBV23 and TRBJ1-4; TRBD1, the table's D call, lacks a check against the DNA. Read sequence stops 1 residue before the CDR3 end, and the germline J gene provides the missing end. CDR1 KGHTA and CDR2 FQNQQP come from the germline V gene. The CDR3 is 14 residues long.

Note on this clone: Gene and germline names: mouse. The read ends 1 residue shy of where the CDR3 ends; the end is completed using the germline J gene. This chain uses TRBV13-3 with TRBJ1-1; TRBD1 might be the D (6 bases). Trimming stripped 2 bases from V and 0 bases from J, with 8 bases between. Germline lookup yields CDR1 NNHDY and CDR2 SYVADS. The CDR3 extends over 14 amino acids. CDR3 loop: CASSEGTTNTEVFF. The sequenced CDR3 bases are TGTGCCAGCAGTGAGGGGACAACAAACACAGAAGTCTTC.

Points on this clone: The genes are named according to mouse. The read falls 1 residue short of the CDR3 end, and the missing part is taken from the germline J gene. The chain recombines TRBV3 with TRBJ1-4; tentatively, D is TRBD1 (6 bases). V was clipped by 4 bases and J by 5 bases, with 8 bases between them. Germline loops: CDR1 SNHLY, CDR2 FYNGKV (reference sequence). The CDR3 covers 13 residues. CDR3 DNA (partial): TGTGCCAGCAGCTCACAGGGAAACGAAAGATTATTT. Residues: CASSSQGNERLF. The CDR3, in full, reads CASSSQGNERLFF.

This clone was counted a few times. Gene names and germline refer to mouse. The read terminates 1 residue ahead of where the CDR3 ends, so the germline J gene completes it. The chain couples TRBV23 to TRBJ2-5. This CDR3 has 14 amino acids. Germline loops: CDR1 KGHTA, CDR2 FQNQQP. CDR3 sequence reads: CSSSQGFIQDTQYF. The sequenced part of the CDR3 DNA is TGCTCCAGCAGTCAAGGCTTCATCCAAGACACCCAGTAC.

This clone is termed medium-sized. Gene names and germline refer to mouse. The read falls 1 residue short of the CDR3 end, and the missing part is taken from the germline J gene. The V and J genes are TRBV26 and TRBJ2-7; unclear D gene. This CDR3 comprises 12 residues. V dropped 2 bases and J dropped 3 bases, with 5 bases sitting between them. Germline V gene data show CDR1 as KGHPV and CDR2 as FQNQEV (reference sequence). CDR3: CASSLNNYEQYF. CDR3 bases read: TGTGCCAGCAGTCTGAACAACTATGAACAGTAC.

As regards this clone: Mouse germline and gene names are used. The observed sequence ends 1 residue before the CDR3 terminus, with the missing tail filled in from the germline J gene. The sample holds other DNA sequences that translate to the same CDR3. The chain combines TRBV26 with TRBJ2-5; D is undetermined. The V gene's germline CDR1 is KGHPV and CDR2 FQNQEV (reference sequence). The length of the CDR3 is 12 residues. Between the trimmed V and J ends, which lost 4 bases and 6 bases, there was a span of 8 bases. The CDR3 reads CASSPRGDTQYF. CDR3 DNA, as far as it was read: TGTGCCAGCAGTCCGAGAGGGGACACCCAGTAC.

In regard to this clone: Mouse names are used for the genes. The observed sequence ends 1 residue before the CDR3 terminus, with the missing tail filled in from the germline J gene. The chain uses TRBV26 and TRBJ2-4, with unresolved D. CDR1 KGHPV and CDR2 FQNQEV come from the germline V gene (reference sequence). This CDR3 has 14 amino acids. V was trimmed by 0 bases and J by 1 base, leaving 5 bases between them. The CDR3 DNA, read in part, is TGTGCCAGCAGTCTGTCCCCCGGTCAAAACACCTTGTAC. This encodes CASSLSPGQNTLY. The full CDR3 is CASSLSPGQNTLYF.

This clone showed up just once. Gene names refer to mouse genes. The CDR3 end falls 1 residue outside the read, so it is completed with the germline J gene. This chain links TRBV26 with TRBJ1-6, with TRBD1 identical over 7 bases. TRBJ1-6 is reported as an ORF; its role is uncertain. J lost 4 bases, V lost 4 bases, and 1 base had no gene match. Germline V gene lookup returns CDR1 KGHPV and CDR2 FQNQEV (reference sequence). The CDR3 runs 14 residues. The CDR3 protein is CASSRTGYNSPLYF. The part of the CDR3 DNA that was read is TGTGCCAGCAGTCGGACAGGTTATAATTCGCCCCTCTAC.

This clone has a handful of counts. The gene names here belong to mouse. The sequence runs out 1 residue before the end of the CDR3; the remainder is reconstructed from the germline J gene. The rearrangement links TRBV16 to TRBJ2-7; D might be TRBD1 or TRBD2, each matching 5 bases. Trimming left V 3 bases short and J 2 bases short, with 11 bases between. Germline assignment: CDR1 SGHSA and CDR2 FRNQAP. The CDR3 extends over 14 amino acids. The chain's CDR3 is CASSLLGGAYEQYF. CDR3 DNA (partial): TGTGCAAGCAGCTTGCTGGGAGGGGCCTATGAACAGTAC. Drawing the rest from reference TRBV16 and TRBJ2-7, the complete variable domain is NAGVIQTPRHKVTGKGQEATLWCEPISGHSAVFWYRQTIVQGLEFLTYFRNQAPIDDSGMPKERFSAQMPNQSHSTLKIQSTQPQDSAVYLCASSLLGGAYEQYFGPGTRLTVL.

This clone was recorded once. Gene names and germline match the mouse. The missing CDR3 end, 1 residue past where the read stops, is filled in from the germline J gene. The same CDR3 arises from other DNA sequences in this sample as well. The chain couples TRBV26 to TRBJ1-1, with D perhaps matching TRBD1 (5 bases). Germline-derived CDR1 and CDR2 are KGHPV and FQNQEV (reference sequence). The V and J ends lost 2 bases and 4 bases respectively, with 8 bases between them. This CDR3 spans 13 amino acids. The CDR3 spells CASSLRGGTEVFF. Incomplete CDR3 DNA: TGTGCCAGCAGTCTGAGGGGAGGCACAGAAGTCTTC.

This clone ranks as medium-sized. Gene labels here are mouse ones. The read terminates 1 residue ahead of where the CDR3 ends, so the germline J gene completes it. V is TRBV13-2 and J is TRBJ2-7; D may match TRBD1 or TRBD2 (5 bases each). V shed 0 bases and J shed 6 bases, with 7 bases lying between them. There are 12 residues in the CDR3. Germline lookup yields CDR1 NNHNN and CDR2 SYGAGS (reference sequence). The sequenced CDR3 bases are TGTGCCAGCGGTGATGGGGGGTTTGAACAGTAC. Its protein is CASGDGGFEQY. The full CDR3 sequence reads CASGDGGFEQYF.

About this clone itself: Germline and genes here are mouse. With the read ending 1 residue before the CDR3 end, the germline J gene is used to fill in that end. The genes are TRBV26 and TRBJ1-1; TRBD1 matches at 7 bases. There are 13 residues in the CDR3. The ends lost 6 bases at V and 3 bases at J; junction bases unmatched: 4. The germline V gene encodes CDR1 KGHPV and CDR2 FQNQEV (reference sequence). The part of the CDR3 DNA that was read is TGTGCCAGCAGCCGGGGACAGTACACAGAAGTCTTC. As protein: CASSRGQYTEVF. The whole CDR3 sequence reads CASSRGQYTEVFF.

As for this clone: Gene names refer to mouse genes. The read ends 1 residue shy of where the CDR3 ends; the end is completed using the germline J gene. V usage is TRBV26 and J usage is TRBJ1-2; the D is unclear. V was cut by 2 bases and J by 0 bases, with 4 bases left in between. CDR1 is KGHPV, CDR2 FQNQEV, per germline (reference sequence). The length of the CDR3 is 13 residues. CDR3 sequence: CASSLTSNSDYTF. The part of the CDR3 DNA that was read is TGTGCCAGCAGTCTGACATCAAACTCCGACTACACC.

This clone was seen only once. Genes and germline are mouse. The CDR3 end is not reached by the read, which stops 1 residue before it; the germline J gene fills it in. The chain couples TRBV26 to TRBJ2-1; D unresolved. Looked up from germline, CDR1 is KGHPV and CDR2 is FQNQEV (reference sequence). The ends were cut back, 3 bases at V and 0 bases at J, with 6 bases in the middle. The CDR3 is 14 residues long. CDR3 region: CASSLSVNYAEQFF. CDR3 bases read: TGTGCCAGCAGTCTCTCAGTTAACTATGCTGAGCAGTTC.

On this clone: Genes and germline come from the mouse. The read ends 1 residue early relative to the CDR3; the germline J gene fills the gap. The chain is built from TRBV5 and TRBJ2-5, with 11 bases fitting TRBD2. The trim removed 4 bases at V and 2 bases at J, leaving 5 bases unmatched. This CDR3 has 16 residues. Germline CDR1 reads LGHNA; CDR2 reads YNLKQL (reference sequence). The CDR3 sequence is CASSPPDWGAQDTQYF. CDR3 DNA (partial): TGTGCCAGCAGCCCCCCGGACTGGGGGGCCCAAGACACCCAGTAC.

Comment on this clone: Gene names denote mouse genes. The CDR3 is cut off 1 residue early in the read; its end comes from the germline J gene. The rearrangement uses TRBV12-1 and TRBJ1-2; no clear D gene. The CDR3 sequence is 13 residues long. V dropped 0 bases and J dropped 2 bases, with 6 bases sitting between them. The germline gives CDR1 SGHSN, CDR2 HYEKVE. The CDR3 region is CASSLGQNSDYTF. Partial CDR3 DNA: TGTGCCAGCTCTCTCGGGCAGAACTCCGACTACACC.

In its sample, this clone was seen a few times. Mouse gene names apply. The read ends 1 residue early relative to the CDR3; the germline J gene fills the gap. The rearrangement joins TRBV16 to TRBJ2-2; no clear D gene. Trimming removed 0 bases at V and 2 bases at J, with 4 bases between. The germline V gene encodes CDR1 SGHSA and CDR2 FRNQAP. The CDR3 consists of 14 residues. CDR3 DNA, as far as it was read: TGTGCAAGCAGCTTAGATGGGAACACCGGGCAGCTCTAC. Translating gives CASSLDGNTGQLY. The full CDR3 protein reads CASSLDGNTGQLYF.